This TCR beta chain was recovered during a study of chemoradiotherapy in HPV16-positive cancers. The study's findings and limits: Functional assays defining HPV-specific T cells used only a couple of HPV16-positive patients. Candidate HPV-specific clones and E7-related TCR motifs grew in tumor during treatment.

Worth noting for this clone: As yet, its antigen is unknown.

Germline CDR1 SNHLY, CDR2 FYNNEI. The V gene lost 7 bases and the J gene lost 5 bases, with 14 bases spanning the gap. The CDR3 loop spans 13 amino acids. Over chemoradiotherapy, repertoires were sampled more than once. The data were produced by immunoSEQ multiplex PCR, yet TCRdb's version contains in-frame clones alone and is incomplete. The data hold roughly 2,400 clones, with 75% to 90% observed a single time. The clonotype originates from a human donor with HPV-associated anogenital cancer. This specimen was tumor tissue, taken from a patient who underwent chemoradiotherapy. The chain is built from TRBV2 and TRBJ2-5, with unresolved D. CDR3 in amino acids: CASIWGLTETQYF. Here the CDR3 DNA reads TGTGCCAGCATATGGGGTCTGACCGAGACCCAGTACTTC.